This T cell receptor beta chain was captured in a study of blood T cell repertoires in COVID-19. On the study more broadly: Collection of acute and convalescent COVID-19 samples took place in the United States, Italy and Spain. Sources were T cells, B-cell-depleted T cells, or PBMCs; the material itself was cDNA or gDNA.

Study processing details: By means of reference gene primer amplification, nucleated cell counts were estimated. TCRdb's copy holds only in-frame clones and misses some; the assay was immunoSEQ multiplex PCR. That table is the source of V, J and clone size, and D and trimming were worked out from the DNA. The data contain roughly 110,000 clones, under 85% of them singletons. J gave up 4 bases and V 3 bases, and 7 bases lay outside the gene matches. In germline, CDR1 is SGHDT, CDR2 YYEEEE. This CDR3 has 16 amino acids. Sequenced: peripheral blood. The clonotype was recovered from a woman aged 60-70 years with acute or convalescent COVID-19. The chain is built from TRBV5-6 and TRBJ1-4; 9 bases align to TRBD1. For the CDR3, the DNA is TGTGCCAGCAGCTCGGGGACAGGGCTTTATAATGAAAAACTGTTTTTT. Its translation is CASSSGTGLYNEKLFF.